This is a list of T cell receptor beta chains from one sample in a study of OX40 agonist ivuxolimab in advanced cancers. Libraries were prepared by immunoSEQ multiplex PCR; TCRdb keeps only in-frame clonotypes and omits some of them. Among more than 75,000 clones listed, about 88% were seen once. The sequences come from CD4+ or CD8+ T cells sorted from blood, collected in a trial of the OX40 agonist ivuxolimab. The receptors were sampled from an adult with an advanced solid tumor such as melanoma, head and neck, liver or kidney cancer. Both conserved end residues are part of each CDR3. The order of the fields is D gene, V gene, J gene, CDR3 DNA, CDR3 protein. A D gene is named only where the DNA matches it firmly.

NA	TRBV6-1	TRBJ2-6	TGTGCAGGAGCCACTGGCTCTGGGGCCAACGTCCTGACTTTC	CAGATGSGANVLTF
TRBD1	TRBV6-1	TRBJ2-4	TGTGCCAGCAGTGCGGGACAGAAAAACATTCAGTACTTC	CASSAGQKNIQYF
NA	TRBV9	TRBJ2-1	TGTGCCAGCAGCGCCCTAGCGACATCGAATGAGCAGTTCTTC	CASSALATSNEQFF
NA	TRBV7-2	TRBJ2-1	TGTGCCAGCAGCTCGGGTCCAGCGGCCGTCTACAATGAGCAGTTCTTC	CASSSGPAAVYNEQFF
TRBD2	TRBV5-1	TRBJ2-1	TGCGCCAGCAGCTTGAGTGGGGGAGGGCTTTACAATGAGCAGTTCTTC	CASSLSGGGLYNEQFF
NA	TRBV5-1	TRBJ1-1	TGCGCCAGCAGGAACGGCGGCACTGAAGCTTTCTTT	CASRNGGTEAFF
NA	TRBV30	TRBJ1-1	TGTGCCTGGAGACTCAGCTTACCGAACACTGAAGCTTTCTTT	CAWRLSLPNTEAFF
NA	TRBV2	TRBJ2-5	TGTGCCAGCAGGGGTGATATTGAGACCCAGTACTTC	CASRGDIETQYF
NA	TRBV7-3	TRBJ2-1	TGTGCCAGCAGCCGCCAGGGTCCGCCTAACAATGAGCAGTTCTTC	CASSRQGPPNNEQFF
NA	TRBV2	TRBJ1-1	TGTGCCAGCAGTGAAGGGTTGAACACTGAAGCTTTCTTT	CASSEGLNTEAFF
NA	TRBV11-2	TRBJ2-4	TGTGCCAGCAGCTTAGCTCGAAACATTCAGTACTTC	CASSLARNIQYF
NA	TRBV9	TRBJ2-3	TGTGCCAGCAGCGTAGCTGGGACCCAACAGGATACGCAGTATTTT	CASSVAGTQQDTQYF
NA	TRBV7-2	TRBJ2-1	TGTGCCAGCAGCTTAATAGAGTCATATGAGCAGTTCTTC	CASSLIESYEQFF
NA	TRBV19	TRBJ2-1	TGTGCCACTATCGATGGAGGTTCGAGCTCCTACAATGAGCAGTTCTTC	CATIDGGSSSYNEQFF
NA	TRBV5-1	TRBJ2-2	TGCGCCAGCAGTGGGGGGACCGGGGAGCTGTTTTTT	CASSGGTGELFF
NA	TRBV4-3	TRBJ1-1	TGCGCCAGCAGCCAAGTTCGCGGGACCATGAACACTGAAGCTTTCTTT	CASSQVRGTMNTEAFF
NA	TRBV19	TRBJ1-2	TGTGCCAGTACCCGCACAGGACAGTCTGTAGGCTACACCTTC	CASTRTGQSVGYTF
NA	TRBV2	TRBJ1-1	TGTGCCAGCAGCTTAGGGATCACTGAAGCTTTCTTT	CASSLGITEAFF
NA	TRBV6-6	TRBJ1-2	TGTGCCACCTCATCCCAGGTCCAGAACTATGGCTACACCTTC	CATSSQVQNYGYTF
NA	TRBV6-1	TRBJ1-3	TGTGCCAGCAGTGAATTGGGGAGCTCTGGAAACACCATATATTTT	CASSELGSSGNTIYF
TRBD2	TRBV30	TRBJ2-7	TGTGCCTGGAGACCTATTAGCGGGAGGGCATCCTACGAGCAGTACTTC	CAWRPISGRASYEQYF
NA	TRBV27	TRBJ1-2	TGTGCCAGCGTCGTCGTGGGGTCATCCCCCGAAAATGGCTACACCTTC	CASVVVGSSPENGYTF
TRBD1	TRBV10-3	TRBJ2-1	TGTGCCATCAGTCGGGACAGGGTCAATGAGCAGTTCTTC	CAISRDRVNEQFF
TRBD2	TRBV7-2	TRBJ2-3	TGTGCCAGCAGACGCCGACTAGCGGGAGATACGCAGTATTTT	CASRRRLAGDTQYF
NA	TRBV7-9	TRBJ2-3	TGTGCCAGCTCTCCAGCTACAGATACGCAGTATTTT	CASSPATDTQYF
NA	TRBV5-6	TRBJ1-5	TGTGCCAGCAGCATTCTCCGGGACAATAGCAATCAGCCCCAGCATTTT	CASSILRDNSNQPQHF
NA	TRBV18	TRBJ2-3	TGTGCCAGCTCACCGTTGACAGAATCAGATACGCAGTATTTT	CASSPLTESDTQYF
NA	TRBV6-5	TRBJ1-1	TGTGCCAGCAGTCCGGGGCCTCTCGGGGCTTTCTTT	CASSPGPLGAFF
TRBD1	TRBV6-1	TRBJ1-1	TGTGCCAGCAGTGCCGGGACAGGGCCTCTGAACACTGAAGCTTTCTTT	CASSAGTGPLNTEAFF
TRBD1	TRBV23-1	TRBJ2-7	TGCGCCAGCAGTCACCCGGGGCGGGGACAGGGCACCTACGAGCAGTACTTC	CASSHPGRGQGTYEQYF
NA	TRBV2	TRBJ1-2	TGTGCCAGCACCCTAGAGCCAGGCTCTGATGGCTACACCTTC	CASTLEPGSDGYTF
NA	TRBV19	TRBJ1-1	TGTGCCAGTAATCCGGACTGGGGCAAGACTGAAGCTTTCTTT	CASNPDWGKTEAFF